A selection of T cell receptor beta chains follows, all from one sample in a study of PD-1 blockade in classical Hodgkin lymphoma. Repertoires were generated with immunoSEQ multiplex PCR, while TCRdb's copy carries only in-frame clones and drops some. The sample yields 66,000 or so clones, about two thirds seen once. The sequencing here drew on peripheral blood mononuclear cells (PBMCs), taken before the second cycle of nivolumab. The receptor set was obtained from a human donor with classical Hodgkin lymphoma. The CDR3 runs from the conserved cysteine through the conserved F or W. The D gene is left open where the match is weak. Part of the rows lack a size; the others show once, few, many or a class for expanded clones.

CDR3 | DNA | V | size | D | J
CASSRDGVSYEQYF | TGTGCCAGCAGCAGGGACGGAGTCTCCTACGAGCAGTACTTC | TRBV9 | few | . | TRBJ2-7
CAISEWDRENIQYF | TGTGCCATCAGTGAGTGGGACAGGGAAAACATTCAGTACTTC | TRBV10-3 | . | TRBD1 | TRBJ2-4
CASSLVGGAITNEKLFF | TGCGCCAGCAGCCTCGTAGGGGGGGCGATAACTAATGAAAAACTGTTTTTT | TRBV4-1 | . | . | TRBJ1-4
CASSPGYNSPLHF | TGTGCCAGCAGTCCGGGTTATAATTCACCCCTCCACTTT | TRBV27 | . | . | TRBJ1-6
CASSAPSQDTQYF | TGTGCCAGCAGTGCGCCTTCTCAGGATACGCAGTATTTT | TRBV6-1 | . | . | TRBJ2-3
CASSQEEGRADEQYF | TGCGCCAGCAGCCAAGAAGAGGGGAGGGCCGACGAGCAGTACTTC | TRBV4-1 | . | TRBD2 | TRBJ2-7
CSVPGGGDFYEQYF | TGCAGCGTTCCAGGTGGGGGGGATTTCTACGAGCAGTACTTC | TRBV29-1 | once | TRBD2 | TRBJ2-7
CASGFGGINQPQHF | TGTGCTAGTGGTTTTGGGGGCATCAATCAGCCCCAGCATTTT | TRBV12-5 | once | . | TRBJ1-5
CASSLSGWAETQYF | TGTGCCAGCAGTCTGTCCGGTTGGGCGGAGACCCAGTACTTC | TRBV27 | . | . | TRBJ2-5
CASSEDIYEQYF | TGCGCCAGCAGTGAAGATATCTACGAGCAGTACTTC | TRBV10-1 | few | . | TRBJ2-7
CASSRWAESLHF | TGTGCCAGCAGTCGGTGGGCGGAATCCCTCCACTTT | TRBV28 | . | . | TRBJ1-6
CASSLGDAAFF | TGTGCCAGCAGCTTGGGGGATGCGGCTTTCTTT | TRBV11-3 | many | . | TRBJ1-1
CASSQEREGETQYF | TGTGCCAGCAGCCAGGAGCGGGAAGGGGAGACCCAGTACTTC | TRBV5-4 | . | TRBD2 | TRBJ2-5
CASSLQETAFNEQFF | TGCGCCAGCAGCCTACAGGAGACCGCCTTTAATGAGCAGTTCTTC | TRBV5-1 | . | . | TRBJ2-1
CASSVAVGEKLFF | TGTGCCAGCAGCGTAGCCGTGGGTGAAAAACTGTTTTTT | TRBV9 | . | . | TRBJ1-4
CAISESASSYNEQFF | TGTGCCATCAGTGAGTCAGCTAGCTCCTACAATGAGCAGTTCTTC | TRBV10-3 | . | . | TRBJ2-1
CASSYRGGNQPQHF | TGTGCCAGCAGTTACCGGGGGGGTAATCAGCCCCAGCATTTT | TRBV6-6 | . | . | TRBJ1-5
CASSPTDRGFNQPQHF | TGTGCCAGCAGTCCTACGGACAGGGGCTTCAATCAGCCCCAGCATTTT | TRBV27 | . | TRBD1 | TRBJ1-5
CASSPFSTGELFF | TGTGCCAGCAGTCCTTTTAGCACCGGGGAGCTGTTTTTT | TRBV28 | . | . | TRBJ2-2
CASSQYGSAFF | TGTGCCAGCAGCCAGTACGGCAGTGCTTTCTTT | TRBV6-5 | . | . | TRBJ1-1
CASSFISPEQSGGYTF | TGTGCCAGCAGTTTTATTTCCCCCGAACAAAGCGGTGGCTACACCTTC | TRBV28 | . | . | TRBJ1-2
CASSGGQSPSYEQYF | TGTGCCAGTAGTGGTGGACAATCTCCCTCCTACGAGCAGTACTTC | TRBV19 | . | . | TRBJ2-7
CASSEQDPGVNQPQHF | TGTGCCAGCAGCGAACAGGACCCGGGCGTCAATCAGCCCCAGCATTTT | TRBV2 | once | . | TRBJ1-5
CASSQDGSYEQYF | TGCGCCAGCAGCCAAGATGGAAGCTACGAGCAGTACTTC | TRBV4-1 | . | . | TRBJ2-7
CSVEFHSDGYTF | TGCAGCGTTGAATTTCACTCGGATGGCTACACCTTC | TRBV29-1 | . | . | TRBJ1-2
CASSGLAGRTDTQYF | TGTGCCAGCAGCGGACTAGCGGGACGGACAGATACGCAGTATTTT | TRBV9 | . | TRBD2 | TRBJ2-3
CASSLAELAGETQYF | TGTGCCAGCAGCTTAGCTGAGCTCGCTGGGGAGACCCAGTACTTC | TRBV7-9 | . | . | TRBJ2-5
CASSPFKRDSLSSGNTIYF | TGTGCCAGCAGCCCCTTTAAGCGGGACAGCCTCTCCTCTGGAAACACCATATATTTT | TRBV5-8 | . | TRBD1 | TRBJ1-3
CASSSPTDTQYF | TGTGCCAGCAGCTCCCCCACAGATACGCAGTATTTT | TRBV7-9 | . | . | TRBJ2-3
CASSLGGQGVQPQHF | TGTGCCAGCAGCTTGGGTGGACAGGGTGTTCAGCCCCAGCATTTT | TRBV5-6 | . | TRBD1 | TRBJ1-5
CASSLAWAGDGYTF | TGCGCCAGCAGCTTGGCCTGGGCGGGGGATGGCTACACCTTC | TRBV5-1 | many | . | TRBJ1-2